Here is one T cell receptor (beta chain) with its context. The V gene's germline CDR1 is SGHRS and CDR2 YFSETQ. Trimming pared 3 bases from V and 11 bases from J, leaving 17 bases between. This CDR3 has 13 residues. This record belongs to a study of memory CD4+ T cells and cytomegalovirus serostatus. About the research overall: Of the healthy Belgian adults, 9 were CMV seropositive and approximately 25 seronegative.

Original processing methods: After removing out-of-frame reads, 2 million to 2.5 million distinct TCRbeta sequences remained. TCRdb keeps only in-frame clones here, not all; method: immunoSEQ multiplex PCR. The DNA was the basis for D and trimming; V, J and clone size are from that table. In the table there are about 73,000 clones, under 80% of which are singletons. Single viable CD3+CD4+CD8-CD45RO+ cells were sorted as the memory CD4+ T cells. CMV serostatus came from serum IgG against pp150, pp28, p38, p52. The genes are TRBV5-1 and TRBJ1-1; D may be TRBD1 (6 bases). The sample was memory CD4+ T cells from blood. The sequence was collected from an adult in good health and CMV-seropositive. CDR3 nucleotides: TGCGCCAGCAGCTGGGACCGGGGGGGCGGGGCTTTCTTT. It translates to CASSWDRGGGAFF.